The clone carrying this TCR beta chain occurred many times. RNA transcripts provided the source from which TCR beta CDR3 regions were amplified. First-round RT-PCR with HTBI primers amplified the TCR CDR3 region. TCRdb used MiXCR to reprocess the multiplex PCR reads, holding one entry per CDR3 protein. The sample yields about 570,000 distinct CDR3 sequences, approximately 44% seen once. The data stem from a study of T cells in Graves' hyperthyroidism and ophthalmopathy. The CDR3 sequence is 16 residues long. Trimming cost V 4 bases and J 0 bases; bases outside gene matches: 5. Germline V gene data show CDR1 as DFQATT and CDR2 as SNEGSKA (reference sequence).

The sequenced sample was peripheral blood or thyroid tissue (not recorded which). The clonotype comes from an adult woman with Graves' disease, either hyperthyroidism or ophthalmopathy (not recorded which). The genes are TRBV20-1 and TRBJ1-5, with TRBD1 matching over 11 bases. The CDR3 DNA reads TGCAGTGCTATTGGACAGGGGGCCATTAGCAATCAGCCCCAGCATTTT. This encodes CSAIGQGAISNQPQHF.